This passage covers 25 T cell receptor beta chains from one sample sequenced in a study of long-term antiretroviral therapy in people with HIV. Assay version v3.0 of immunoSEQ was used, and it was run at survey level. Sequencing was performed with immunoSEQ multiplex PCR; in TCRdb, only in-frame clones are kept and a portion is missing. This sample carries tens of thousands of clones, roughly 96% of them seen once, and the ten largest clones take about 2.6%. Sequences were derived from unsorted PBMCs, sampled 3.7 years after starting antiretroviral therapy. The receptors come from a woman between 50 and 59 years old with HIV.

Written as DNA, the CDR3 is TGCAGTGCCAACGACAGGGTGCACCAGCATTTT. Protein sequence: CSANDRVHQHF. This sequence joins TRBV20-1 and TRBJ1-5, with 7 bases lining up with TRBD1. With 6 bases clipped from V and 12 bases from J, the junction kept 8 bases outside the gene matches. Germline-derived CDR1 and CDR2 are DFQATT and SNEGSKA (reference sequence). The CDR3 sequence is 11 residues long.

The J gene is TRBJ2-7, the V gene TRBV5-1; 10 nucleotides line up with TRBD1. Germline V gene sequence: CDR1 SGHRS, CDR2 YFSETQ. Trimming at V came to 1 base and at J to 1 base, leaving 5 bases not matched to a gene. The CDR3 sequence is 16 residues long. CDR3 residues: CASSLLGQGTSYEQYF. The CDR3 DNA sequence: TGCGCCAGCAGCTTGTTGGGACAGGGGACGTCCTACGAGCAGTACTTC. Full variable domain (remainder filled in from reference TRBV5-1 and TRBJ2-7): KAGVTQTPRYLIKTRGQQVTLSCSPISGHRSVSWYQQTPGQGLQFLFEYFSETQRNKGNFPGRFSGRQFSNSRSEMNVSTLELGDSALYLCASSLLGQGTSYEQYFGPGTRLTVT.

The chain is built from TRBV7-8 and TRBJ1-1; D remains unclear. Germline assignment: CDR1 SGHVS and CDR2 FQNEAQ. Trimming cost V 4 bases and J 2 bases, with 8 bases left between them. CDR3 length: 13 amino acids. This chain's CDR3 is CASSYSPNTEAFF. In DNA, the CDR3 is TGTGCCAGCAGCTACAGCCCTAACACTGAAGCTTTCTTT.

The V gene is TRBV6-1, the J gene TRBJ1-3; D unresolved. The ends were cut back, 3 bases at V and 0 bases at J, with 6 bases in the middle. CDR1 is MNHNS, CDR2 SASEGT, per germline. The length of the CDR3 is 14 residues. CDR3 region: CASSDRASGNTIYF. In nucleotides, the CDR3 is TGTGCCAGCAGTGATAGGGCCTCTGGAAACACCATATATTTT.

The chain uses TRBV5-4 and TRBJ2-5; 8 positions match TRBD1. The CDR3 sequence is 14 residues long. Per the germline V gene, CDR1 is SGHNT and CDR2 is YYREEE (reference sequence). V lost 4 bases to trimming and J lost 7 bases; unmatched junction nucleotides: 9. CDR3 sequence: CASSETGDRGTQYF. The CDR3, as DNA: TGTGCCAGCAGCGAGACAGGGGATCGAGGGACCCAGTACTTC.

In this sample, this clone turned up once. CDR3 sequence: CASGDRAYNEQFF. CDR3 in DNA: TGTGCCAGCGGGGACAGGGCCTACAATGAGCAGTTCTTC. The chain is built from TRBV2 and TRBJ2-1; 9 bases are shared with TRBD1. J gave up 2 bases and V 8 bases, and 1 base lay outside the gene matches. This CDR3 region has 13 residues. CDR1 is SNHLY, CDR2 FYNNEI, per germline.

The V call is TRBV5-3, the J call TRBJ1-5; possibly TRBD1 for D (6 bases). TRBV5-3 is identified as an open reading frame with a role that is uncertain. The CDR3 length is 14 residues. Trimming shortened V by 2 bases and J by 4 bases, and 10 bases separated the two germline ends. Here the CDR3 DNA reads TGTGCCAGAAGCTTTAAGGGGGGTAATCAGCCCCAGCATTTT. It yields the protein CARSFKGGNQPQHF.

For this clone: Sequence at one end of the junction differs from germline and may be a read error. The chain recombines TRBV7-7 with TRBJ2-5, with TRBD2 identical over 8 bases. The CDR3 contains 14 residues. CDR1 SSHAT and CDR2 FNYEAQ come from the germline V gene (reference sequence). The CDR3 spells CASSLGGTRETQYF. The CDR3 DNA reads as TGTGCTAGCAGCTTAGGGGGGACTAGAGAGACCCAGTACTTC. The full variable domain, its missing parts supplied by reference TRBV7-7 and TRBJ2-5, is GAGVSQSPRYKVTKRGQDVTLRCDPISSHATLYWYQQALGQGPEFLTYFNYEAQPDKSGLPSDRFSAERPEGSISTLTIQRTEQRDSAMYRCASSLGGTRETQYFGPGTRLLVL.

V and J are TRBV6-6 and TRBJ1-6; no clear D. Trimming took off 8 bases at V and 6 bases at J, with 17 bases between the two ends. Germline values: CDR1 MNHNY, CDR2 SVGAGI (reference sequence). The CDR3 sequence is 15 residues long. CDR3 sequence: CASSGSETRNSPLHF. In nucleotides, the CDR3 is TGTGCCAGCTCAGGCAGTGAAACGCGTAATTCACCCCTCCACTTT.

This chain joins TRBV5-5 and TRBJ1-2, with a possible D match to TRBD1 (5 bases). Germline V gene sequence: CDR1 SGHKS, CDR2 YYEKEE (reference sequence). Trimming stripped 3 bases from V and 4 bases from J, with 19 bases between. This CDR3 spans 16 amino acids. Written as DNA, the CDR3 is TGTGCCAGCAGCTCCTTGTTGACCGGGGACGGCTATGGCTACACCTTC. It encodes CASSSLLTGDGYGYTF.

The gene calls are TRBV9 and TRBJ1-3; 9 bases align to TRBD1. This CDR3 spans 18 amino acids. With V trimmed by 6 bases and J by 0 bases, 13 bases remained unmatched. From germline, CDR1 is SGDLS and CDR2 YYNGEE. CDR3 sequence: CASTRTGDVLSSGNTIYF. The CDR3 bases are TGTGCCAGCACCCGGACAGGGGATGTGCTGAGCTCTGGAAACACCATATATTTT.

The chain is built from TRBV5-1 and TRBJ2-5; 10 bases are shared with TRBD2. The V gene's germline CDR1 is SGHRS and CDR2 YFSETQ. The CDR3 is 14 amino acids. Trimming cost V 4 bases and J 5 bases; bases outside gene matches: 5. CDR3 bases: TGCGCCAGCAGCCCATATAGCGGGGGGGAGACCCAGTACTTC. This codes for CASSPYSGGETQYF.

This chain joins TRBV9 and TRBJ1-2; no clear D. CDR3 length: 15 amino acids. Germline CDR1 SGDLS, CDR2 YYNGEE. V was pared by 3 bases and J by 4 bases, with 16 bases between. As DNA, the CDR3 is TGTGCCAGCAGCGCCGGCCCCGGAGAAGGCTATGGCTACACCTTC. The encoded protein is CASSAGPGEGYGYTF. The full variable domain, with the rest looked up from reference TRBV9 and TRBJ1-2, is DSGVTQTPKHLITATGQRVTLRCSPRSGDLSVYWYQQSLDQGLQFLIQYYNGEERAKGNILERFSAQQFPDLHSELNLSSLELGDSALYFCASSAGPGEGYGYTFGSGTRLTVV.

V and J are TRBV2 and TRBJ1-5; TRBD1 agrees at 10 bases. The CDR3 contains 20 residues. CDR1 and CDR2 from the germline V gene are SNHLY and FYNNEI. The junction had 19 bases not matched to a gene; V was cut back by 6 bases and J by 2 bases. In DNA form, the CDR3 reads TGTGCCAGCAGGCGCGGAGATTGGACAGGGGGTAGGTACGGCAATCAGCCCCAGCATTTT. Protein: CASRRGDWTGGRYGNQPQHF.

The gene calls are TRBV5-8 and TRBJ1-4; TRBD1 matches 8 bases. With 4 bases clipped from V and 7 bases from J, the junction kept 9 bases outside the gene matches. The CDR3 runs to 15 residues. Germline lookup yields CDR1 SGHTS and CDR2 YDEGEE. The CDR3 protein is CASSGRTGTGEKLFF. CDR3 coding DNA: TGTGCCAGCAGCGGGAGGACAGGGACCGGTGAAAAACTGTTTTTT.

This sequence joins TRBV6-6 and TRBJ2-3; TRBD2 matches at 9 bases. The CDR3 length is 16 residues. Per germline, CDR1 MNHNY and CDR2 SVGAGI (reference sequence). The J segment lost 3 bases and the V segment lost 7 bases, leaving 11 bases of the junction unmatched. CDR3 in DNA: TGTGCCAGCACCTTAGAACGCGGGGGGGCAACAGATACGCAGTATTTT. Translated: CASTLERGGATDTQYF.

CDR3 DNA: TGTGCCAGCAGGGAAAGACTAGCGGGGGGGCCATCAGATACGCAGTATTTT. Amino acid sequence: CASRERLAGGPSDTQYF. This chain joins TRBV2 and TRBJ2-3, with 14 bases lining up with TRBD2. Per germline, CDR1 SNHLY and CDR2 FYNNEI. This CDR3 has 17 residues. Losses at the gene ends were 6 bases for V and 4 bases for J; bases not matched to a gene: 9.

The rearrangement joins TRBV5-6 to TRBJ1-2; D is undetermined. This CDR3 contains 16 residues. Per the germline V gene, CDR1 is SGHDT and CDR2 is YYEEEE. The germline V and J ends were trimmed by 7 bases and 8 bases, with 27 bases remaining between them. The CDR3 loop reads CASVSINIHPSGGYTF. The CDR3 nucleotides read TGTGCCAGCGTTTCTATAAACATTCATCCGAGCGGGGGCTACACCTTC. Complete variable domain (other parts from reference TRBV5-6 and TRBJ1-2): DAGVTQSPTHLIKTRGQQVTLRCSPKSGHDTVSWYQQALGQGPQFIFQYYEEEERQRGNFPDRFSGHQFPNYSSELNVNALLLGDSALYLCASVSINIHPSGGYTFGSGTRLTVV.

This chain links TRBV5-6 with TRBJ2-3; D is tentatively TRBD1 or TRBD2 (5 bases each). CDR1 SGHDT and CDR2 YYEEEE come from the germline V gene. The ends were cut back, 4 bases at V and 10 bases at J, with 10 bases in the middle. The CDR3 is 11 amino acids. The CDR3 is CASSIRDAQYF. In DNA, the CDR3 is TGTGCCAGCAGCATCCGGGACGCGCAGTATTTT.

CDR3 DNA sequence: TGCGCCAGCCTTCGCCCCAGGGGAAACACCATATATTTT. It specifies CASLRPRGNTIYF. The V gene is TRBV5-1, the J gene TRBJ1-3; D unclear. Trimming shortened V by 7 bases and J by 4 bases, and 12 bases separated the two germline ends. The CDR3 contains 13 residues. Germline loops: CDR1 SGHRS, CDR2 YFSETQ. The full variable domain, with the rest looked up from reference TRBV5-1 and TRBJ1-3, is KAGVTQTPRYLIKTRGQQVTLSCSPISGHRSVSWYQQTPGQGLQFLFEYFSETQRNKGNFPGRFSGRQFSNSRSEMNVSTLELGDSALYLCASLRPRGNTIYFGEGSWLTVV.

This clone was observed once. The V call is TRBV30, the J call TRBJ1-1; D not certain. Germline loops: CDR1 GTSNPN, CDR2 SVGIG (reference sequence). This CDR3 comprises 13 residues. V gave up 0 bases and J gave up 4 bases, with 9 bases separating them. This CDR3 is CAWSVASGTEAFF. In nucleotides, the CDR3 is TGTGCCTGGAGTGTCGCCAGCGGCACTGAAGCTTTCTTT.

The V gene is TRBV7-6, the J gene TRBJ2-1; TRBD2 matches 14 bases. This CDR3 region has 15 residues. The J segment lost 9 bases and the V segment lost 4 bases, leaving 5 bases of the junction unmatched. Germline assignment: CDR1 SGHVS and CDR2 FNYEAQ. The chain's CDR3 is CASSSGLAGETEQFF. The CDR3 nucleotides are TGTGCCAGCAGCTCGGGACTAGCGGGGGAAACTGAGCAGTTCTTC.

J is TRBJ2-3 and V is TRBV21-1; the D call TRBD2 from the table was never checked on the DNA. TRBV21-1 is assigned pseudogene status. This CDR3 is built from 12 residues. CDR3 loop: CARLAEADTQYF. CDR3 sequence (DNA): TGTGCCAGGCTAGCGGAGGCAGATACGCAGTATTTT.

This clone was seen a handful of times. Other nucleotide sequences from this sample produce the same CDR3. In DNA, the CDR3 is TGTGCCAGCAGGGCAGGGGTCTACGAGCAGTACTTC. Amino acid sequence: CASRAGVYEQYF. V is TRBV2 and J is TRBJ2-7; weak D call: TRBD1 (6 bases). V was shortened by 6 bases and J by 3 bases, with 9 bases between the two germline ends. The CDR3 consists of 12 residues. The germline CDR1 and CDR2 sequences are SNHLY and FYNNEI.

CDR3 region: CASRPVYGYTF. The CDR3 coding sequence is TGTGCCAGCAGACCGGTCTATGGCTACACCTTC. The chain has TRBV9 and TRBJ1-2; D unclear. This CDR3 comprises 11 residues. Germline V gives CDR1 SGDLS, CDR2 YYNGEE. The V end lost 5 bases, the J end lost 4 bases, and 6 bases lay between the germline ends. The entire variable domain, with the rest obtained from reference TRBV9 and TRBJ1-2, is as follows: DSGVTQTPKHLITATGQRVTLRCSPRSGDLSVYWYQQSLDQGLQFLIQYYNGEERAKGNILERFSAQQFPDLHSELNLSSLELGDSALYFCASRPVYGYTFGSGTRLTVV.